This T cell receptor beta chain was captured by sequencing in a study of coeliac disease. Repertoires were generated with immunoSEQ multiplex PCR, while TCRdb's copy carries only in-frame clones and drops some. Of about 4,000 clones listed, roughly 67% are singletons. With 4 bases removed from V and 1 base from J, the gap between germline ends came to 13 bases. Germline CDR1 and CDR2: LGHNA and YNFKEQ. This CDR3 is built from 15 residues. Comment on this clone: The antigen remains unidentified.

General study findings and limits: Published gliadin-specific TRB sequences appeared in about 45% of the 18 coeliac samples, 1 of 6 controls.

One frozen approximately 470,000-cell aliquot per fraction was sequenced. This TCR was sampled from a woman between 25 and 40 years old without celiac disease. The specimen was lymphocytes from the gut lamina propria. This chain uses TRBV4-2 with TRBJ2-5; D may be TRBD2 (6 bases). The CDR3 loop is CASSLTGVGQETQYF. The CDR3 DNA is TGTGCCAGCAGCCTGACGGGGGTGGGCCAAGAGACCCAGTACTTC.